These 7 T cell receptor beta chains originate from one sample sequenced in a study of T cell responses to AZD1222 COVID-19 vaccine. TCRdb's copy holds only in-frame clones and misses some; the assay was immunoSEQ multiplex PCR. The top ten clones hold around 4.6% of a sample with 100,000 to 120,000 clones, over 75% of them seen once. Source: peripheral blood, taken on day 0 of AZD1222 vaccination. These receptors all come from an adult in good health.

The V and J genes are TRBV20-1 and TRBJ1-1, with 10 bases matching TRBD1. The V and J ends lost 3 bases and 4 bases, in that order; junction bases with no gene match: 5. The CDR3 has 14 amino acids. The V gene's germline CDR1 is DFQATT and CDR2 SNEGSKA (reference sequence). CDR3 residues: CSASRDRGTTEAFF. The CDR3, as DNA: TGCAGTGCTAGTAGGGACAGGGGAACCACTGAAGCTTTCTTT.

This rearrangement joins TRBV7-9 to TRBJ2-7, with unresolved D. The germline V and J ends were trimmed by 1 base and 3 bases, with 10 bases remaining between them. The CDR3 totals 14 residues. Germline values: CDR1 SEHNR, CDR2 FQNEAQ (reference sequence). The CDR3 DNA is TGTGCCAGCAGCTTAGAGGTGAAGGGCTACGAGCAGTACTTC. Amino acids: CASSLEVKGYEQYF.

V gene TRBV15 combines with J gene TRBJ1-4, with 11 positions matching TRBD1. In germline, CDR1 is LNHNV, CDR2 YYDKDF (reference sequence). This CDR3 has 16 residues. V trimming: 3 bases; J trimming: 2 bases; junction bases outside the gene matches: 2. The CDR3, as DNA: TGTGCCACCAGCAGCCGGGACAGGGGGACTAATGAAAAACTGTTTTTT. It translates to CATSSRDRGTNEKLFF.

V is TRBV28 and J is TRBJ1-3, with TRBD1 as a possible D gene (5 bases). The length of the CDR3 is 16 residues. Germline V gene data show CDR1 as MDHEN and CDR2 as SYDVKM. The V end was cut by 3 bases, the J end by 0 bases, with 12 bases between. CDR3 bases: TGTGCCAGCAGTTTGGACACCGCGAGCTCTGGAAACACCATATATTTT. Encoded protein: CASSLDTASSGNTIYF.

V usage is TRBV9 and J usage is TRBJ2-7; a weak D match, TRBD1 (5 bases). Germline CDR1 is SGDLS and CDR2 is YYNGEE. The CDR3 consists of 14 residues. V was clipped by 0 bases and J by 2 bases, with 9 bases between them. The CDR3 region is CASSVGSGTYEQYF. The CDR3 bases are TGTGCCAGCAGCGTAGGATCAGGGACCTACGAGCAGTACTTC. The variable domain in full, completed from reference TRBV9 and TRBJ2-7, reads DSGVTQTPKHLITATGQRVTLRCSPRSGDLSVYWYQQSLDQGLQFLIQYYNGEERAKGNILERFSAQQFPDLHSELNLSSLELGDSALYFCASSVGSGTYEQYFGPGTRLTVT.

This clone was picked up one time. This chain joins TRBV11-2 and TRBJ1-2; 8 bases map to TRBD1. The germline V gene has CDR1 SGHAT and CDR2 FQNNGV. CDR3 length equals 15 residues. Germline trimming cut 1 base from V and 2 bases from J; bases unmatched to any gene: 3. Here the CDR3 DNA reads TGTGCCAGCAGCTTAGGAACAGGGGGGAACTATGGCTACACCTTC. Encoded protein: CASSLGTGGNYGYTF.

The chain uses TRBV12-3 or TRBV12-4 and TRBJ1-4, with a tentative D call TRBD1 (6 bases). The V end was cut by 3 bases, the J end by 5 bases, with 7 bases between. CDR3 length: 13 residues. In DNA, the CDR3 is TGTGCCAGCAGTTTTACAGGGAATGAAAAACTGTTTTTT. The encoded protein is CASSFTGNEKLFF.